One sample yielded the 17 T cell receptor beta chains listed below, sequenced in a study of beta chain features in type 1 diabetes. These receptors are not linked to any known antigen. Isolated RNA was reverse transcribed in full, so expressed TCRB transcripts were sequenced. Using immunoSEQ multiplex PCR, the repertoire was profiled, and TCRdb retains in-frame clones only, with some absent. Here the sample spans a few hundred thousand clones, 14% being singletons. Study-wide results and caveats: Shorter TCRB CDR3s, moderately but significantly so, were found in Type 1 diabetes patients in all four CD4+ subsets.

Sequenced sample: naive CD4+ T cells from blood. These receptors were collected from a man aged 30 to 39 with type 1 diabetes.

CDR3 bases: TGTGCCAGCAGCACCGGAGCGGGACAAGAGACCCAGTACTTC. It encodes CASSTGAGQETQYF. The V and J genes are TRBV9 and TRBJ2-5; 7 bases fit TRBD2. The junction had 5 bases not matched to a gene; V was cut back by 4 bases and J by 2 bases. The CDR3 contains 14 residues. Per germline, CDR1 SGDLS and CDR2 YYNGEE.

This clone came up a few times. The rearrangement links TRBV7-2 to TRBJ2-1, with a tentative D call TRBD1 (6 bases). V lost 1 base to trimming and J lost 9 bases, with 10 bases between them. Germline-derived CDR1 and CDR2 are SGHTA and FQGNSA. This CDR3 is 13 amino acids long. Here the CDR3 reads CASSLGGTSEQFF. CDR3 nucleotide sequence: TGTGCCAGCAGCTTAGGAGGGACATCTGAGCAGTTCTTC.

This clone was detected once. The genes are TRBV15 and TRBJ2-5, with D perhaps TRBD2 (5 bases). The CDR3 contains 15 residues. V lost 3 bases and J lost 6, with 17 bases in between. The germline gives CDR1 LNHNV, CDR2 YYDKDF (reference sequence). For the CDR3, the DNA is TGTGCCACCAGCAGGGGCTCCGGGGAGTACCAGACCCAGTACTTC. Translating gives CATSRGSGEYQTQYF.

This clone was found a few times. J is TRBJ2-3 and V is TRBV7-2, with 11 bases matching TRBD2. CDR1 is SGHTA, CDR2 FQGNSA, per germline. The J segment lost 2 bases and the V segment lost 5 bases, leaving 12 bases of the junction unmatched. The CDR3 consists of 18 residues. CDR3: CASSRKALAGGNTDTQYF. The CDR3 bases are TGTGCCAGCAGCCGAAAGGCCCTAGCGGGAGGAAACACAGATACGCAGTATTTT. Combining the CDR3 with reference TRBV7-2 and TRBJ2-3 gives the whole variable domain GAGVSQSPSNKVTEKGKDVELRCDPISGHTALYWYRQSLGQGLEFLIYFQGNSAPDKSGLPSDRFSAERTGGSVSTLTIQRTQQEDSAVYLCASSRKALAGGNTDTQYFGPGTRLTVL.

This clone was counted only a few times. The chain uses TRBV2 and TRBJ2-3, with D possibly TRBD1 on 6 matching bases. Germline-derived CDR1 and CDR2 are SNHLY and FYNNEI. V gave up 3 bases and J gave up 0 bases, with 7 bases separating them. CDR3 length equals 14 residues. The CDR3, as DNA: TGTGCCAGCAGTGATCAGGGGAGCACAGATACGCAGTATTTT. Its translation is CASSDQGSTDTQYF.

A single count supports this clone. The V call is TRBV7-3, the J call TRBJ1-2; possible D gene TRBD1, 5 bases. The V and J ends lost 1 base and 6 bases respectively, with 18 bases between them. This CDR3 is built from 16 residues. Germline CDR1 SGHTA, CDR2 FQGTGA. The CDR3 DNA sequence: TGTGCCAGCAGCTTAATGGGACTGGGTACCAACGATGGCTACACCTTC. Its translation is CASSLMGLGTNDGYTF.

This chain connects TRBV9 to TRBJ2-5; TRBD2 aligns across 12 bases. V lost 3 bases and J lost 7; bases outside the gene matches: 7. There are 15 residues in the CDR3. The germline V gene has CDR1 SGDLS and CDR2 YYNGEE. The chain's CDR3 is CASSGLAGALGTQYF. In nucleotides, the CDR3 is TGTGCCAGCAGCGGACTAGCGGGAGCTCTCGGGACCCAGTACTTC.

There are a few counts of this clone. CDR3 loop: CAIRTGTGGDEQYF. CDR3 nucleotide sequence: TGTGCCATCAGGACCGGGACAGGGGGAGACGAGCAGTACTTC. The chain combines TRBV10-3 with TRBJ2-7; the match to TRBD1 covers 11 bases. The CDR3 is 14 residues long. In germline, CDR1 is ENHRY, CDR2 SYGVKD. J lost 5 bases, V lost 6 bases, and 6 bases had no gene match.

This chain links TRBV28 with TRBJ2-4; D possibly corresponds to TRBD2 (6 bases). The V and J ends lost 4 bases and 3 bases respectively, with 13 bases between them. Per the germline V gene, CDR1 is MDHEN and CDR2 is SYDVKM. This CDR3 has 15 residues. In DNA, the CDR3 is TGTGCCAGCAGTTCGTTCGGGGGTAGCAAAAACATTCAGTACTTC. This gives the protein CASSSFGGSKNIQYF.

The chain has TRBV19 and TRBJ2-1; 10 bases map to TRBD1. Trimming at V came to 6 bases and at J to 6 bases, leaving 5 bases not matched to a gene. CDR3 length: 14 residues. The germline gives CDR1 LNHDA, CDR2 SQIVND (reference sequence). CDR3 bases: TGTGCCAGTAGCGGGACAGGGGAAGCCAATGAGCAGTTCTTC. Translation: CASSGTGEANEQFF.

This clone was counted between two and nine times. This rearrangement joins TRBV5-4 to TRBJ2-1, with 9 bases identical to TRBD2. This CDR3 contains 14 residues. In germline, CDR1 is SGHNT, CDR2 YYREEE (reference sequence). Trimming removed 5 bases from V and 3 bases from J; junction bases left unmatched: 3. The CDR3 DNA is TGTGCCAGCAGTGTGACTAGCGGCTACAATGAGCAGTTCTTC. Protein product: CASSVTSGYNEQFF.

The chain uses TRBV5-6 and TRBJ2-1; tentatively, D is TRBD2 (5 bases). The V gene lost 0 bases and the J gene lost 14 bases, with 15 bases spanning the gap. Germline V gene data show CDR1 as SGHDT and CDR2 as YYEEEE. The CDR3 totals 13 residues. CDR3 in DNA: TGTGCCAGCAGCTTGGTCGTGAGGGAGAAGGAGTTCTTC. It codes for CASSLVVREKEFF.

V gene TRBV5-4 combines with J gene TRBJ2-5; 8 nucleotides match TRBD2. V trimming: 4 bases; J trimming: 0 bases; junction bases outside the gene matches: 5. The CDR3 loop spans 15 amino acids. Germline values: CDR1 SGHNT, CDR2 YYREEE (reference sequence). For the CDR3, the DNA is TGTGCCAGCAGCAGCTCTAGCGGGCACCAAGAGACCCAGTACTTC. This translates into CASSSSSGHQETQYF. Full variable domain (remainder filled in from reference TRBV5-4 and TRBJ2-5): ETGVTQSPTHLIKTRGQQVTLRCSSQSGHNTVSWYQQALGQGPQFIFQYYREEENGRGNFPPRFSGLQFPNYSSELNVNALELDDSALYLCASSSSSGHQETQYFGPGTRLLVL.

V usage is TRBV29-1 and J usage is TRBJ2-1; D not certain. The CDR3 is 12 amino acids. Germline V gene lookup returns CDR1 SQVTM and CDR2 ANQGSEA. Between the trimmed V and J ends, which lost 7 bases and 5 bases, there was a span of 12 bases. The CDR3 region is CSGRRENNEQFF. The CDR3 nucleotides are TGCAGCGGCCGCCGTGAGAACAATGAGCAGTTCTTC.

This clone came up a few times. The genes are TRBV2 and TRBJ2-7; no reliable D call. Between the trimmed V and J ends, which lost 2 bases and 3 bases, there was a span of 11 bases. The CDR3 totals 14 residues. Looked up from germline, CDR1 is SNHLY and CDR2 is FYNNEI. The CDR3 spells CASSENLLGYEQYF. The CDR3, as DNA: TGTGCCAGCAGTGAAAACCTTCTAGGCTACGAGCAGTACTTC.

The V gene is TRBV7-9, the J gene TRBJ2-7; tentative D call: TRBD1 (6 bases). V was cut by 2 bases and J by 3 bases, with 14 bases left in between. The CDR3 has 15 amino acids. CDR1 and CDR2 from the germline V gene are SEHNR and FQNEAQ (reference sequence). This CDR3 is CASSLSRGRGYEQYF. The CDR3 DNA reads TGTGCCAGCAGCTTATCCAGGGGACGGGGCTACGAGCAGTACTTC.

The sample holds a few counts of this clone. This sequence joins TRBV5-4 and TRBJ2-1, with D possibly being TRBD2 (6 bases). This CDR3 spans 17 amino acids. V lost 0 bases and J lost 2, with 15 bases in between. Germline values: CDR1 SGHNT, CDR2 YYREEE (reference sequence). CDR3 loop: CASSLGSIAAPYNEQFF. The CDR3 DNA reads TGTGCCAGCAGCTTGGGCTCCATAGCGGCCCCCTACAATGAGCAGTTCTTC.